This T cell receptor beta chain was found in a study of T cell repertoires in cytomegalovirus infection. The study, taken as a whole, reports: The response measured ex vivo was dominated by TCR beta clonotypes (HLA-C-restricted and CMV-specific). Cumulated frequencies of public TCR beta families served to identify carriers of CMV plus the relevant HLA.

The CDR3 sequence is 14 residues long. V was clipped by 6 bases and J by 6 bases; unmatched bases: 6. Looked up from germline, CDR1 is KGHSH and CDR2 is LQKENI. Regarding this clonotype: The target antigen is unknown.

In TCRdb, the reads were re-called with MiXCR into one record per CDR3 protein. The data contain hundreds of thousands of distinct CDR3 sequences, 33% of them singletons. The chain joins TRBV18 to TRBJ1-4; TRBD1 matches 8 bases. The sample consisted of cultured PBMCs, taken from culture after CMV antigen stimulation. The source of this sequence is a human donor in good health (CMV status not recorded). Some clones in this sample may be carry-over from other donors' samples. The CDR3 nucleotides read TGTGCCAGCTCCATGGACAGGGCGGATGAAAAACTGTTTTTT. Protein product: CASSMDRADEKLFF.